In its sample, the clone carrying this T cell receptor beta chain was seen many times. In germline, CDR1 is SEHNR, CDR2 FQNEAQ (reference sequence). The CDR3 is 14 amino acids. With 1 base clipped from V and 5 bases from J, the junction kept 3 bases outside the gene matches. The data are from a study of T-cell reconstitution after alpha-beta-depleted transplantation in children. Preparation of the TCRbeta library used unique molecular identifiers. TCRdb used MiXCR to reprocess the PCR reads, holding one entry per CDR3 protein. The sample carries under 300,000 distinct CDR3 sequences, around 9.7% recorded once.

The clonotype comes from a human donor who donated a stem cell graft to a child with SCID. The chain employs TRBV7-9 and TRBJ2-7; the match to TRBD1 covers 9 bases. The sample in question was PBMCs from the stem cell graft donor, obtained from the stem cell graft. In DNA, the CDR3 is TGTGCCAGCAGCTTAGACAGGGGGCGCGACGAGCAGTACTTC. Protein: CASSLDRGRDEQYF.